These T cell receptor beta chains were read from a single sample in a study of T-cell reconstitution after alpha-beta-depleted transplantation in children. TCRdb re-analysed the PCR reads in MiXCR, keeping a single row per CDR3 protein. Among 700,000 or so distinct CDR3 sequences listed, less than 15% were seen once. The sequences come from PBMCs, collected before TCRalphabeta/CD19-depleted stem cell transplant. These receptor sequences come from a girl aged 2 to 9 with congenital amegakaryocytic thrombocytopenia, due to receive a stem cell transplant. Both conserved end residues are trimmed from each CDR3. Fields, in order: CDR3 protein, CDR3 length, J gene, V gene.

CDR3aa: SVEDQDSFSGNTIY; len: 14; j_gene: TRBJ1-3; v_gene: TRBV29-1
CDR3aa: ASSSFGTEAF; len: 10; j_gene: TRBJ1-1; v_gene: TRBV5-1
CDR3aa: ASSIGAGGEGEQF; len: 13; j_gene: TRBJ2-1; v_gene: TRBV5-1
CDR3aa: ASSRASSTDTQY; len: 12; j_gene: TRBJ2-3; v_gene: TRBV7-3
CDR3aa: ASSQGLPPRNTEAF; len: 14; j_gene: TRBJ1-1; v_gene: TRBV3-1
CDR3aa: ASSYSGRNTEAF; len: 12; j_gene: TRBJ1-1; v_gene: TRBV6-5
CDR3aa: ASSEHNQPQH; len: 10; j_gene: TRBJ1-5; v_gene: TRBV19
CDR3aa: ASSQAEYQETQY; len: 12; j_gene: TRBJ2-5; v_gene: TRBV3-1
CDR3aa: SARDRGVYEQY; len: 11; j_gene: TRBJ2-7; v_gene: TRBV20-1
CDR3aa: AISGIYEGTEAF; len: 12; j_gene: TRBJ1-1; v_gene: TRBV10-3
CDR3aa: SAPRDSDTQY; len: 10; j_gene: TRBJ2-3; v_gene: TRBV20-1
CDR3aa: ASSLRMYYSHSYEQY; len: 15; j_gene: TRBJ2-7; v_gene: TRBV27
CDR3aa: ASSLGTESDTQY; len: 12; j_gene: TRBJ2-3; v_gene: TRBV7-6
CDR3aa: SASVDRSYYEQY; len: 12; j_gene: TRBJ2-7; v_gene: TRBV20-1
CDR3aa: ASSLTTGGEKLF; len: 12; j_gene: TRBJ1-4; v_gene: TRBV7-6
CDR3aa: ASSQVVGDYEQY; len: 12; j_gene: TRBJ2-7; v_gene: TRBV3-1
CDR3aa: SARGNRVVGSSNQPQH; len: 16; j_gene: TRBJ1-5; v_gene: TRBV20-1
CDR3aa: ASSFSLLGLD; len: 10; j_gene: TRBJ2-7; v_gene: TRBV12-3/TRBV12-4
CDR3aa: ASSQQADYYGYT; len: 12; j_gene: TRBJ1-2; v_gene: TRBV28
CDR3aa: ASLPRDRGVSNTEAF; len: 15; j_gene: TRBJ1-1; v_gene: TRBV4-1
CDR3aa: ASSEAAWTGVF; len: 11; j_gene: TRBJ2-1; v_gene: TRBV6-1
CDR3aa: ASSSHDKDGLARSSYEQY; len: 18; j_gene: TRBJ2-7; v_gene: TRBV11-1
CDR3aa: ASSLSFSGGLSNEKLF; len: 16; j_gene: TRBJ1-4; v_gene: TRBV27
CDR3aa: ASSPPEAVSYNEQF; len: 14; j_gene: TRBJ2-1; v_gene: TRBV28
CDR3aa: ASGEIYGYT; len: 9; j_gene: TRBJ1-2; v_gene: TRBV28
CDR3aa: SGGTLTDTQY; len: 10; j_gene: TRBJ2-3; v_gene: TRBV20-1
CDR3aa: ASSLAGPGNEQF; len: 12; j_gene: TRBJ2-1; v_gene: TRBV7-2
CDR3aa: ASSAESPGSYNEQF; len: 14; j_gene: TRBJ2-1; v_gene: TRBV5-1
CDR3aa: ASSWGSISEQF; len: 11; j_gene: TRBJ2-1; v_gene: TRBV10-2
CDR3aa: ARGLAGGQDTQY; len: 12; j_gene: TRBJ2-3; v_gene: TRBV12-3/TRBV12-4
CDR3aa: ASSLYQRENEQF; len: 12; j_gene: TRBJ2-1; v_gene: TRBV5-1
CDR3aa: ANLPETGTSSYNEQF; len: 15; j_gene: TRBJ2-1; v_gene: TRBV7-9
CDR3aa: ATSRGKGLGSGANVLT; len: 16; j_gene: TRBJ2-6; v_gene: TRBV15
CDR3aa: ASSSRTGGYGYT; len: 12; j_gene: TRBJ1-2; v_gene: TRBV9
CDR3aa: SALLTGGSNEQF; len: 12; j_gene: TRBJ2-1; v_gene: TRBV20-1
CDR3aa: SVEVPGQNTGELF; len: 13; j_gene: TRBJ2-2; v_gene: TRBV29-1
CDR3aa: ASSLGPAEEKLF; len: 12; j_gene: TRBJ1-4; v_gene: TRBV27
CDR3aa: ASSLVLSGGRNTEAF; len: 15; j_gene: TRBJ1-1; v_gene: TRBV7-9
CDR3aa: ASSSRGPNTGELF; len: 13; j_gene: TRBJ2-2; v_gene: TRBV5-1
CDR3aa: SMRGGRGTDTQY; len: 12; j_gene: TRBJ2-3; v_gene: TRBV20-1
CDR3aa: SARGKVNSGNTIY; len: 13; j_gene: TRBJ1-3; v_gene: TRBV20-1
CDR3aa: ASRTRRGILVQNTEAF; len: 16; j_gene: TRBJ1-1; v_gene: TRBV28
CDR3aa: AIREVLATYNEQF; len: 13; j_gene: TRBJ2-1; v_gene: TRBV10-3
CDR3aa: ATSRPYSGEQF; len: 11; j_gene: TRBJ2-1; v_gene: TRBV15
CDR3aa: ASSLEHSTLEQY; len: 12; j_gene: TRBJ2-7; v_gene: TRBV7-2
CDR3aa: ASSEVENRGRGYNEQF; len: 16; j_gene: TRBJ2-1; v_gene: TRBV5-5
CDR3aa: ASSQTTGAEKLF; len: 12; j_gene: TRBJ1-4; v_gene: TRBV12-3/TRBV12-4
CDR3aa: SVEDWKGSPYGYT; len: 13; j_gene: TRBJ1-2; v_gene: TRBV29-1
CDR3aa: ASSPIAGYNEQF; len: 12; j_gene: TRBJ2-1; v_gene: TRBV5-1
CDR3aa: ASSYGGGASYPSEQF; len: 15; j_gene: TRBJ2-1; v_gene: TRBV27
CDR3aa: ASSQEVDQPQH; len: 11; j_gene: TRBJ1-5; v_gene: TRBV4-1
CDR3aa: ASRLDSSSPLH; len: 11; j_gene: TRBJ1-6; v_gene: TRBV28
CDR3aa: ASSPLAGLVSRPYNTGELF; len: 19; j_gene: TRBJ2-2; v_gene: TRBV6-4
CDR3aa: ASSPRDRRNTEAF; len: 13; j_gene: TRBJ1-1; v_gene: TRBV12-3/TRBV12-4